One TCR beta chain is described in this entry. Its target is not known. This record belongs to a study of cytomegalovirus exposure and HLA in healthy donors. The study's findings and limits: An assumption of roughly uniform sequencing depth across donors underlay the presence/absence analyses. Reports indicated that the classifier achieved high specificity and sensitivity in diagnosing cytomegalovirus status. An ancestry cluster, one associated with Asian ancestry, reportedly showed fewer N-insertions than the approximately 650-donor mean in a later analysis.

The PCR used 60 Vbeta and 13 Jbeta primers. Generated by immunoSEQ multiplex PCR, the TCRdb table keeps only in-frame clones and is missing some. The profile shows 90,000 to 110,000 clones, nearly 80% of them singletons. The sequencing sample was made of PBMCs. The sequence was obtained from a man younger than 45 in good health and CMV-seronegative.

CDR3 in amino acids: CASSVVASGGSSYNEQFF. The CDR3 DNA is TGTGCCAGCAGCGTAGTGGCTAGCGGGGGGAGCTCCTACAATGAGCAGTTCTTC. The J gene is TRBJ2-1, the V gene TRBV9; TRBD2 agrees at 11 bases. V dropped 0 bases and J dropped 0; count of bases not matched to a gene: 5. CDR3 size: 18 residues. Germline V gives CDR1 SGDLS, CDR2 YYNGEE.